What follows describes a single TCR beta chain. The study ran its PCR with 60 Vbeta and 13 Jbeta primers. Sequencing was performed with immunoSEQ multiplex PCR; in TCRdb, only in-frame clones are kept and a portion is missing. Of about 190,000 clones in the sample, 60% to 80% were seen once. This entry belongs to a study of cytomegalovirus exposure and HLA in healthy donors. The germline CDR1 and CDR2 sequences are MNHEY and SMNVEV (reference sequence). The V segment lost 5 bases and the J segment 9 bases; nucleotides outside the gene matches: 11. This CDR3 comprises 16 residues. Sequencing used PBMCs. The clonotype originates from a woman aged 25-40 years in good health and CMV-seropositive. V gene TRBV27 combines with J gene TRBJ2-3; 13 nucleotides align to TRBD2. CDR3 nucleotide sequence: TGTGCCAGCAGTCCCGGGACTAGCGGGAAGGGGGGGACGCAGTATTTT. Translated, it gives CASSPGTSGKGGTQYF.